These 31 T cell receptor beta chains were sequenced from one sample in a study of cytomegalovirus exposure and HLA in healthy donors. PCR involved 60 Vbeta and 13 Jbeta primers. TCRdb's copy holds only in-frame clones and misses some; the assay was immunoSEQ multiplex PCR. The data contain 150,000 or so clones, 75% to 80% of them singletons. What was sequenced was PBMCs. These receptors were obtained from a man aged 35 to 55 in good health and CMV-seropositive.

The chain is built from TRBV5-1 and TRBJ1-2; D remains unclear. Trimming took 1 base from V and 6 from J, leaving 19 bases between them. Germline CDR1 and CDR2: SGHRS and YFSETQ. This CDR3 spans 16 amino acids. The chain's CDR3 is CASSLYVESGPDGYTF. CDR3 nucleotides: TGCGCCAGCAGCTTGTATGTGGAAAGTGGGCCGGATGGCTACACCTTC.

Worth noting for this clone: The same CDR3 can be traced to other DNA sequences in this sample. This chain links TRBV9 with TRBJ2-1; D perhaps matches TRBD1 (5 bases). From germline, CDR1 is SGDLS and CDR2 YYNGEE. Trimming took off 3 bases at V and 4 bases at J, with 11 bases between the two ends. CDR3 size: 14 residues. The CDR3 coding sequence is TGTGCCAGCAGCGGGGGCCTCGGGTACAATGAGCAGTTCTTC. Translating it yields CASSGGLGYNEQFF.

The chain carries TRBV19 and TRBJ2-5; 10 bases match TRBD1. The DNA end is more similar to TRBJ2-7, so the J call may be wrong. Germline lookup yields CDR1 LNHDA and CDR2 SQIVND (reference sequence). The CDR3 runs 14 residues. The CDR3 is CASSRGTGAGEQYF. CDR3 coding DNA: TGTGCCAGTAGTCGCGGGACAGGGGCCGGCGAGCAGTACTTC.

The chain carries TRBV19 and TRBJ1-3; D is unresolved. Looked up from germline, CDR1 is LNHDA and CDR2 is SQIVND (reference sequence). CDR3 length: 15 amino acids. Trimming removed 4 bases from V and 2 bases from J, with 12 bases in between. The CDR3 spells CASSNGVRAGNTIYF. CDR3 in DNA: TGTGCCAGTAGTAACGGGGTCCGGGCTGGAAACACCATATATTTT.

V usage is TRBV27 and J usage is TRBJ2-7; D is ambiguous. With 2 bases removed from V and 3 bases from J, the gap between germline ends came to 11 bases. The CDR3 extends over 14 amino acids. Germline V gives CDR1 MNHEY, CDR2 SMNVEV (reference sequence). CDR3 nucleotides: TGTGCCAGCAGTTTAGACGGGTCCGGCTACGAGCAGTACTTC. Translation: CASSLDGSGYEQYF.

The CDR3, as DNA: TGTGCCAGCAGCTTGGGACAGGGGTATGGCTATGGCTACACCTTC. This translates into CASSLGQGYGYGYTF. The gene calls are TRBV11-3 and TRBJ1-2; 10 nucleotides line up with TRBD1. The CDR3 is 15 residues long. The V and J ends lost 3 bases and 4 bases, in that order; junction bases with no gene match: 5. Germline V lookup: CDR1 SGHNT, CDR2 YENEEA.

This sequence joins TRBV18 and TRBJ2-2, with D perhaps matching TRBD1 (5 bases). CDR1 and CDR2 from the germline V gene are KGHSH and LQKENI. V was pared by 3 bases and J by 7 bases, with 9 bases between. The CDR3 runs 13 residues. The DNA of the CDR3 is TGTGCCAGCTCACCGGCAGGGAACGGGGAGCTGTTTTTT. Translating gives CASSPAGNGELFF.

The chain joins TRBV5-4 to TRBJ1-5; the D gene is possibly TRBD1 (5 bases). CDR3 length equals 18 residues. From germline, CDR1 is SGHNT and CDR2 YYREEE (reference sequence). V was pared by 2 bases and J by 4 bases, with 22 bases between. The CDR3 spells CASSFSLGAPRGNQPQHF. In DNA form, the CDR3 reads TGTGCCAGCAGCTTCTCTTTAGGAGCCCCACGGGGGAATCAGCCCCAGCATTTT.

Notes on this clone: One end of the junction fails to match germline, which may point to a read error. The chain links TRBV7-9 to TRBJ2-2; no clear D gene. The CDR3 is 10 residues long. CDR1 SEHNR and CDR2 FQNEAQ come from the germline V gene (reference sequence). The CDR3 sequence is CSSSPLELFF. DNA for the CDR3: TGTTCCAGCAGCCCCCTGGAGCTGTTTTTT.

The chain uses TRBV6-5 and TRBJ2-3, with D perhaps matching TRBD2 (5 bases). The CDR3 has 14 amino acids. The germline V and J ends were trimmed by 5 bases and 8 bases, with 17 bases remaining between them. Germline V lookup: CDR1 MNHEY, CDR2 SVGAGI. The CDR3 DNA reads as TGTGCCAGCAGTCGAGGAGGCCCGGATGGTACGCAGTATTTT. It translates to CASSRGGPDGTQYF.

This sequence joins TRBV11-2 and TRBJ2-7, with 7 positions matching TRBD1. V shed 3 bases and J 6 bases; nucleotides not matched to a gene: 2. The germline V gene encodes CDR1 SGHAT and CDR2 FQNNGV. The CDR3 length is 12 residues. Written as DNA, the CDR3 is TGTGCCAGCAGCTTCACAGGGGTCGAGCAGTACTTC. Translated: CASSFTGVEQYF. The variable domain in full, with the rest retrieved from reference TRBV11-2 and TRBJ2-7, is EAGVAQSPRYKIIEKRQSVAFWCNPISGHATLYWYQQILGQGPKLLIQFQNNGVVDDSQLPKDRFSAERLKGVDSTLKIQPAKLEDSAVYLCASSFTGVEQYFGPGTRLTVT.

The V call is TRBV11-1, the J call TRBJ1-3; D is unresolved. Germline CDR1 is SGHAT and CDR2 is FQDESV (reference sequence). V was clipped by 5 bases and J by 2 bases, with 10 bases between them. The CDR3 runs 14 residues. CDR3 sequence (DNA): TGTGCCAGCAGCCTGGCAGGAACTGGAAACACCATATATTTT. Protein sequence: CASSLAGTGNTIYF.

The chain is built from TRBV7-3 and TRBJ2-1; TRBD1 might be the D (6 bases). V lost 5 bases and J lost 5, with 13 bases in between. Germline V gene data show CDR1 as SGHTA and CDR2 as FQGTGA. This CDR3 has 14 amino acids. The CDR3 sequence is CASSGARQDNEQFF. For the CDR3, the DNA is TGTGCCAGCAGCGGGGCCCGACAGGACAATGAGCAGTTCTTC.

V and J are TRBV5-1 and TRBJ2-6, with D unresolved. This CDR3 has 14 residues. Per germline, CDR1 SGHRS and CDR2 YFSETQ. V was shortened by 4 bases and J by 1 base, with 6 bases between the two germline ends. In DNA form, the CDR3 reads TGCGCCAGCAGCGCTCAGTCTGGGGCCAACGTCCTGACTTTC. Amino acid sequence: CASSAQSGANVLTF. The entire variable domain, with the rest obtained from reference TRBV5-1 and TRBJ2-6, is as follows: KAGVTQTPRYLIKTRGQQVTLSCSPISGHRSVSWYQQTPGQGLQFLFEYFSETQRNKGNFPGRFSGRQFSNSRSEMNVSTLELGDSALYLCASSAQSGANVLTFGAGSRLTVL.

The chain is built from TRBV5-4 and TRBJ2-1; 9 positions match TRBD2. The CDR3 totals 16 residues. Losses at the gene ends were 4 bases for V and 0 bases for J; bases not matched to a gene: 5. CDR1 is SGHNT, CDR2 YYREEE, per germline (reference sequence). The CDR3 protein is CASSLIAGASYNEQFF. The CDR3 DNA sequence: TGTGCCAGCAGCCTGATAGCGGGAGCCTCCTACAATGAGCAGTTCTTC.

The chain is built from TRBV14 and TRBJ1-1; D uncertain. The V end lost 2 bases, the J end lost 4 bases, and 8 bases lay between the germline ends. This CDR3 is 13 amino acids long. Germline CDR1 reads SGHDN; CDR2 reads FVKESK. The CDR3 loop is CASSQSSGTEAFF. The DNA of the CDR3 is TGTGCCAGCAGCCAAAGCAGCGGCACTGAAGCTTTCTTT.

CDR3 in amino acids: CASSPRRESTDTQYF. DNA for the CDR3: TGTGCCAGCAGCCCCCGGCGGGAAAGCACAGATACGCAGTATTTT. The chain is built from TRBV9 and TRBJ2-3, with a possible D match to TRBD2 (6 bases). This CDR3 is 15 amino acids long. The V end was cut by 4 bases, the J end by 0 bases, with 12 bases between. CDR1 and CDR2 (germline): SGDLS, YYNGEE.

The chain is built from TRBV19 and TRBJ2-1, with D possibly being TRBD1 (6 bases). CDR3 length: 13 residues. The V gene lost 9 bases and the J gene lost 7 bases, with 16 bases spanning the gap. Germline-derived CDR1 and CDR2 are LNHDA and SQIVND (reference sequence). The CDR3 bases are TGTGCCAGCCTATCAGGGGCTGGGAATGAGCAGTTCTTC. Translation: CASLSGAGNEQFF.

The rearrangement uses TRBV2 and TRBJ2-7; 13 bases align to TRBD2. The CDR3 loop spans 19 amino acids. Losses at the gene ends were 7 bases for V and 9 bases for J; bases not matched to a gene: 24. The germline gives CDR1 SNHLY, CDR2 FYNNEI. For the CDR3, the DNA is TGTGCCAGCACCCCCGGCGGACTAGCGGGAGCGCACTTCCTACGAGGGCAGTACTTC. Translating gives CASTPGGLAGAHFLRGQYF.

Here the CDR3 reads CASSQDERAVGNEQFF. CDR3 in DNA: TGTGCCAGCAGCCAAGACGAACGAGCGGTGGGCAATGAGCAGTTCTTC. This chain links TRBV4-2 with TRBJ2-1; TRBD2 might be the D (5 bases). Germline-derived CDR1 and CDR2 are LGHNA and YNFKEQ. V lost 0 bases, J lost 6 bases, and 15 bases lay in between. The CDR3 runs 16 residues.

The chain uses TRBV18 and TRBJ2-3; TRBD2 is a possible D gene (6 bases). The CDR3 runs 14 residues. Germline V CDR1 and CDR2: KGHSH, LQKENI. V lost 3 bases and J lost 5, with 12 bases in between. The CDR3 DNA reads as TGTGCCAGCTCACCGAACGGAGGGGTAGATACGCAGTATTTT. Its translation: CASSPNGGVDTQYF.

The chain employs TRBV5-4 and TRBJ2-2; the match to TRBD2 covers 7 bases. After removal of 4 bases from V and 3 bases from J, the junction contained 6 bases not matched to a gene. This CDR3 comprises 15 residues. Germline loops: CDR1 SGHNT, CDR2 YYREEE (reference sequence). The CDR3: CASSHSSGYTGELFF. CDR3 sequence (DNA): TGTGCCAGCAGCCACTCTAGCGGTTACACCGGGGAGCTGTTTTTT.

In its sample, this clone was seen a few times. V gene TRBV11-3 combines with J gene TRBJ2-1, with TRBD2 identical over 15 bases. Trimming removed 1 base from V and 2 bases from J; junction bases left unmatched: 9. The CDR3 loop spans 20 amino acids. Germline lookup yields CDR1 SGHNT and CDR2 YENEEA. DNA of the CDR3: TGTGCCAGCAGCTTAGGGCAGAGGACTAGCGGGAGGGGGCCCTACAATGAGCAGTTCTTC. It is translated as CASSLGQRTSGRGPYNEQFF.

This clone showed up just once. The rearrangement joins TRBV13 to TRBJ2-3; the D gene is possibly TRBD2 (5 bases). The V gene lost 0 bases and the J gene lost 7 bases, with 11 bases spanning the gap. There are 14 residues in the CDR3. Germline values: CDR1 PRHDT, CDR2 FYEKMQ (reference sequence). The CDR3 region is CASSLGTKPYTQYF. CDR3 DNA sequence: TGTGCCAGCAGCTTAGGGACTAAACCTTATACGCAGTATTTT.

J is TRBJ2-2 and V is TRBV14; unclear D gene. V lost 5 bases to trimming and J lost 8 bases, with 9 bases between them. The CDR3 is made up of 12 amino acids. Germline-derived CDR1 and CDR2 are SGHDN and FVKESK. CDR3 DNA: TGTGCCAGCAGCTTTGCCGGGGGGGAGCTGTTTTTT. Protein sequence: CASSFAGGELFF.

V gene TRBV9 combines with J gene TRBJ2-7; D is unresolved. V lost 7 bases and J lost 3, with 11 bases in between. Germline CDR1 is SGDLS and CDR2 is YYNGEE. The CDR3 loop spans 12 amino acids. CDR3 in DNA: TGTGCCAGCGGATCTTACAGCTACGAGCAGTACTTC. Encoded protein: CASGSYSYEQYF.

The chain joins TRBV9 to TRBJ2-3; a weak D match, TRBD1 (6 bases). The CDR3 covers 16 residues. Between the trimmed V and J ends, which lost 4 bases and 1 base, there was a span of 16 bases. In germline, CDR1 is SGDLS, CDR2 YYNGEE. CDR3 coding DNA: TGTGCCAGCAGCCCACAAAAGACAGGAGGCACAGATACGCAGTATTTT. Translation: CASSPQKTGGTDTQYF.

The chain joins TRBV19 to TRBJ2-7; 8 bases map to TRBD2. The germline V gene encodes CDR1 LNHDA and CDR2 SQIVND (reference sequence). J was trimmed by 2 bases and V by 3 bases; bases with no gene match: 6. The length of the CDR3 is 15 residues. CDR3 in amino acids: CASSIISGRAYEQYF. CDR3 sequence (DNA): TGTGCCAGTAGTATTATCAGCGGGAGAGCCTACGAGCAGTACTTC. The full variable domain, completed using reference TRBV19 and TRBJ2-7, is DGGITQSPKYLFRKEGQNVTLSCEQNLNHDAMYWYRQDPGQGLRLIYYSQIVNDFQKGDIAEGYSVSREKKESFPLTVTSAQKNPTAFYLCASSIISGRAYEQYFGPGTRLTVT.

V and J are TRBV9 and TRBJ2-7, with TRBD2 matching 11 bases. CDR3 length equals 16 residues. CDR1 and CDR2 from the germline V gene are SGDLS and YYNGEE. Losses at the gene ends were 0 bases for V and 0 bases for J; bases not matched to a gene: 2. The CDR3 DNA follows: TGTGCCAGCAGCGTAGGACTAGCGGGAAGCTCCTACGAGCAGTACTTC. Amino acid sequence: CASSVGLAGSSYEQYF.

Only a few counts were recorded for this clone. This chain joins TRBV2 and TRBJ1-1; D call uncertain. CDR3 length equals 15 residues. Germline V gene sequence: CDR1 SNHLY, CDR2 FYNNEI. Trimming removed 5 bases at V and 3 bases at J, with 16 bases between. The CDR3 spells CASSSRPLADTEAFF. As DNA, the CDR3 is TGTGCCAGCAGTTCCCGACCCCTTGCGGACACTGAAGCTTTCTTT.

In nucleotides, the CDR3 is TGTGCCAGTAGTCCCCCGGCAGGGGCCTACGAGCAGTACTTC. This translates into CASSPPAGAYEQYF. The V call is TRBV19, the J call TRBJ2-7, with a tentative D call TRBD1 (6 bases). The CDR3 length is 14 residues. Trimming left V 5 bases short and J 2 bases short, with 13 bases between. Germline V gene sequence: CDR1 LNHDA, CDR2 SQIVND (reference sequence).